This TCR beta chain appears in the sequencing data of a study of blood T cells in healthy people across ages. It was with a sample-barcoded 5' primer and a J-beta primer mix that a second PCR of roughly 6 to 11 cycles was run. TCRdb re-derived calls from the 5' RACE reads in MiXCR, one entry per CDR3 protein. The table has 1.5 million to 2 million distinct CDR3 sequences, about 31% seen once. Those donating, healthy Caucasian individuals from Russia, were aged roughly 6 to 90. Germline CDR1 and CDR2: GTSNPN and SVGIG (reference sequence). CDR3 length equals 13 residues. V lost 5 bases and J 1 base, leaving 11 bases between the germline ends.

The source material was blood. The rearrangement links TRBV30 to TRBJ1-1; no definite D call. The sequence derives from a woman aged 25-40 years in good health. The CDR3 is CAWVLGWNTEAFF. CDR3 DNA: TGTGCCTGGGTGTTAGGTTGGAACACTGAAGCTTTCTTT.